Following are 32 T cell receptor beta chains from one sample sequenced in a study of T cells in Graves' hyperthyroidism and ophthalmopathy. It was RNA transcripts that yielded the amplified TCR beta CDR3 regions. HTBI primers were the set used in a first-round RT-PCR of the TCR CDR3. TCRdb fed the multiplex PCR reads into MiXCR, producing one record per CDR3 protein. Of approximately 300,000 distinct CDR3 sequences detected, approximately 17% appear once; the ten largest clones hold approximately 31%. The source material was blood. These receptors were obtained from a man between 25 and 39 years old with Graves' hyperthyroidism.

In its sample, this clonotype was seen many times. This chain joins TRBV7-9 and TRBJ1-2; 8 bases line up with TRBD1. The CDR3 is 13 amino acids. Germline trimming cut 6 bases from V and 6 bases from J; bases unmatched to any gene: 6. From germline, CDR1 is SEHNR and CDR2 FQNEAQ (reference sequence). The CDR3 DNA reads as TGTGCCAGCAGTTCCTCAGGGGGCCATGGCTACACCTTC. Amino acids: CASSSSGGHGYTF.

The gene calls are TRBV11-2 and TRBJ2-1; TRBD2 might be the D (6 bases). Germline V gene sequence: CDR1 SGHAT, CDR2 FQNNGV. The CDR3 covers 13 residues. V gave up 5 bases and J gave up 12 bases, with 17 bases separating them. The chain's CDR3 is CASSPGTEEGQFF. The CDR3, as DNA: TGTGCCAGCAGCCCCGGGACCGAGGAGGGGCAGTTCTTC.

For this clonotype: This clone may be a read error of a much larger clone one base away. The CDR3 nucleotides are TGTGCCAGCGGTTTGAGAGGGACCACTGAAGCTTTCTTT. Its protein is CASGLRGTTEAFF. The V and J genes are TRBV12-3 or TRBV12-4 and TRBJ1-1; D perhaps matches TRBD1 (5 bases). The CDR3 runs to 13 residues.

The CDR3 loop is CASSLTVTNTGELFF. The DNA of the CDR3 is TGTGCCAGCAGCCTTACAGTCACGAACACCGGGGAGCTGTTTTTT. The rearrangement uses TRBV11-3 and TRBJ2-2; D not certain. Germline CDR1 and CDR2: SGHNT and YENEEA. The ends were cut back, 5 bases at V and 0 bases at J, with 10 bases in the middle. CDR3 size: 15 residues. Using reference TRBV11-3 and TRBJ2-2 for the parts outside the CDR3, the full variable domain is EAGVVQSPRYKIIEKKQPVAFWCNPISGHNTLYWYLQNLGQGPELLIRYENEEAVDDSQLPKDRFSAERLKGVDSTLKIQPAELGDSAVYLCASSLTVTNTGELFFGEGSRLTVL.

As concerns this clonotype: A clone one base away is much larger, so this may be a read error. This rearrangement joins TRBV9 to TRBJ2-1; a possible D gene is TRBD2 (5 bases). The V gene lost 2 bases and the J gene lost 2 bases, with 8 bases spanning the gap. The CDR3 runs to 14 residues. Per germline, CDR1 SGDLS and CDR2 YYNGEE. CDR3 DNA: TGTGCCAGCAGCGTCGAGGGCGCCTACAATGAGCAGTTCTTC. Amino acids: CASSVEGAYNEQFF.

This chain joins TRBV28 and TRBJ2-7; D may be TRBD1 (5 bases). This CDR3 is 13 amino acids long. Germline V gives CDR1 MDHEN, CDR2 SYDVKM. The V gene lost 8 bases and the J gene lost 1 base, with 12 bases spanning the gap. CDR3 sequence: CASEAGSSYEQYF. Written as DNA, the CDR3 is TGTGCCAGCGAAGCAGGGTCATCCTACGAGCAGTACTTC.

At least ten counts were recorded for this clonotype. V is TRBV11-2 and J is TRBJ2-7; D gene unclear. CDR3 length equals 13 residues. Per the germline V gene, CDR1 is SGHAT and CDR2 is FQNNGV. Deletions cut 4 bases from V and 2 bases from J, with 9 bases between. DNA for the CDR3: TGTGCCAGCAGCTGGATAATGACCTACGAGCAGTACTTC. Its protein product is CASSWIMTYEQYF.

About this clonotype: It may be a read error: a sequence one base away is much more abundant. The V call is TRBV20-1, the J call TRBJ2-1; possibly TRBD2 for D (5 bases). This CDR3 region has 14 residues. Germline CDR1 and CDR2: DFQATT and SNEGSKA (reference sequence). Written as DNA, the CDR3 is TGCAGTGCTACTCTTAGCGACTCCGTCAATGAGCGGTTCTTC. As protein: CSATLSDSVNERFF.

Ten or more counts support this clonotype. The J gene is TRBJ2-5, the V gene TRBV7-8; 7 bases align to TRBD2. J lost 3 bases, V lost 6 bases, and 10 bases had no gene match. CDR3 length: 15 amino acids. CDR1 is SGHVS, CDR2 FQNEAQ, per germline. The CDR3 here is CASRLYPRGEETQYF. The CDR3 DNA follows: TGTGCCAGCAGACTTTACCCCCGGGGGGAAGAGACCCAGTACTTC.

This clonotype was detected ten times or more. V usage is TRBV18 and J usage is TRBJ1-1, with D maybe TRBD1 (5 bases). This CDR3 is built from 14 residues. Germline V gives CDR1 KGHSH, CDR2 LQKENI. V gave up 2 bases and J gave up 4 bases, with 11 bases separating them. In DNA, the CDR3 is TGTGCCAGCTCACCAGGGGCGCAAGTCACTGAAGCTTTCTTT. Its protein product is CASSPGAQVTEAFF.

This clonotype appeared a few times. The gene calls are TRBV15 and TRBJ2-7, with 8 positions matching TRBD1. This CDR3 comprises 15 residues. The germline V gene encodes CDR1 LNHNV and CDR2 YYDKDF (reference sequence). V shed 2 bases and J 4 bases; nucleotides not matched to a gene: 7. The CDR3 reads CATSRSGQGTYEQYF. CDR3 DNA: TGTGCCACCAGCAGATCTGGACAGGGTACATACGAGCAGTACTTC.

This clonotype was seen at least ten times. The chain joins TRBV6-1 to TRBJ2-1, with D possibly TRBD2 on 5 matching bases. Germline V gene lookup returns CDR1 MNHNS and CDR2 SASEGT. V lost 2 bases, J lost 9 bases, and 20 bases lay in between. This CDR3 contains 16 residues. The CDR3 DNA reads TGTGCCAGCAGTGAATTAATCTCTGGCGGGTTGACTGAGCAGTTCTTC. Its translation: CASSELISGGLTEQFF.

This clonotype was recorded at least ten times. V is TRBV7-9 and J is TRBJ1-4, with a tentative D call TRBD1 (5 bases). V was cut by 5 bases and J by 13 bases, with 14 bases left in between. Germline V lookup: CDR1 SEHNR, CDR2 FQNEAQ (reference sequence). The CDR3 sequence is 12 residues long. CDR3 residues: CASSPQGEILFF. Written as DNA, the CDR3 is TGTGCCAGCAGCCCTCAGGGAGAGATACTGTTTTTT.

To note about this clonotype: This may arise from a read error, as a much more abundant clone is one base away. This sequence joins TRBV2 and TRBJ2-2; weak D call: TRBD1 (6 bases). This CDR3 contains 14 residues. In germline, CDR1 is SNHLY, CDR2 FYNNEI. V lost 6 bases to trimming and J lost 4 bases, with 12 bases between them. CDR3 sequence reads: CASSDGQSTGELFF. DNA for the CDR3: TGTGCCAGCAGCGACGGACAGAGCACCGGGGAGCTGTTTTTT.

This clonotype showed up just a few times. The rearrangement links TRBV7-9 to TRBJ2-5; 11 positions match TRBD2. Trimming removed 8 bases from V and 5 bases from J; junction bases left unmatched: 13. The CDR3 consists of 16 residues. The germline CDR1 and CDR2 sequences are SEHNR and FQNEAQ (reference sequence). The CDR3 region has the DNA TGTGCCAGCCGAAGCGGGACTAGCGGCCCCGGGGAGACCCAGTACTTC. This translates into CASRSGTSGPGETQYF.

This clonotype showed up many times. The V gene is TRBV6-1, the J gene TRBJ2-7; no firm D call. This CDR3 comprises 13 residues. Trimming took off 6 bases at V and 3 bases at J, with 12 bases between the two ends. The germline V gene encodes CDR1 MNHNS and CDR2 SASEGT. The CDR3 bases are TGTGCCAGCAGCCCTACCTGGTTCTACGAGCAGTACTTC. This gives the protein CASSPTWFYEQYF.

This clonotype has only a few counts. The CDR3 spells CASSQLPFSGNTIYF. The CDR3 nucleotides are TGCGCCAGCAGCCAATTACCATTCTCTGGAAACACCATATATTTT. The gene calls are TRBV4-1 and TRBJ1-3; unclear D gene. Deletions cut 2 bases from V and 0 bases from J, with 8 bases between. The CDR3 consists of 15 residues. Germline CDR1 MGHRA, CDR2 YSYEKL.

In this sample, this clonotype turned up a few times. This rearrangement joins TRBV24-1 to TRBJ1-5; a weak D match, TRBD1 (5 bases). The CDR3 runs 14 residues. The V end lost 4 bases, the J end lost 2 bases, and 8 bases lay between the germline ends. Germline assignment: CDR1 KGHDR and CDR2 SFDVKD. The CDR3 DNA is TGTGCCACCAGTGACAGGGAACGCAATCAGCCCCAGCATTTT. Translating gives CATSDRERNQPQHF.

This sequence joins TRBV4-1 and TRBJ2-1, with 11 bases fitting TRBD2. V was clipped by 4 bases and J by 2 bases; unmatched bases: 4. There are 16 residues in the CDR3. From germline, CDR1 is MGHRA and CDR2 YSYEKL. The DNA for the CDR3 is TGCGCCAGCAGCCGACAACTAGCGGGGGCCTACAATGAGCAGTTCTTC. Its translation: CASSRQLAGAYNEQFF.

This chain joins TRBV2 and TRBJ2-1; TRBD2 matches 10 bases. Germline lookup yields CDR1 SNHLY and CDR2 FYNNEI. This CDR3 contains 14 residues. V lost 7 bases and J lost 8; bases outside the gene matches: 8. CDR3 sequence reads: CASTTSGKVYEQFF. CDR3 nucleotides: TGTGCCAGCACTACTAGCGGGAAGGTCTATGAGCAGTTCTTC.

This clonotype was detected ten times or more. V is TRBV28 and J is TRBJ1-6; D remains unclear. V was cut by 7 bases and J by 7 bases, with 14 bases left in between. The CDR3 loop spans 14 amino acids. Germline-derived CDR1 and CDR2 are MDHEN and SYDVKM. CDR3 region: CASTASGPNSPLHF. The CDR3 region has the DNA TGTGCCAGCACCGCCTCCGGCCCCAATTCACCCCTCCACTTT.

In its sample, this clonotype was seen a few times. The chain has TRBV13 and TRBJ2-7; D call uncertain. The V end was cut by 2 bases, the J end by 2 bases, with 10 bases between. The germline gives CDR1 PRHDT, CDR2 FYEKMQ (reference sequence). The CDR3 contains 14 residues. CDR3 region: CASSLPRAPYEQYF. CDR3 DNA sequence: TGTGCCAGCAGCTTACCCCGGGCCCCCTACGAGCAGTACTTC.

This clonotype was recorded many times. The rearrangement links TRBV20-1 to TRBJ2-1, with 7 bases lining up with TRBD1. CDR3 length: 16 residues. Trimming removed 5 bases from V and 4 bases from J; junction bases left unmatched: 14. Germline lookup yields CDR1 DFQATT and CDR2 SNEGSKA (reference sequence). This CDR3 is CSAWKDRSKVYNEQFF. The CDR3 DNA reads TGCAGTGCTTGGAAGGACAGGTCGAAAGTTTACAATGAGCAGTTCTTC.

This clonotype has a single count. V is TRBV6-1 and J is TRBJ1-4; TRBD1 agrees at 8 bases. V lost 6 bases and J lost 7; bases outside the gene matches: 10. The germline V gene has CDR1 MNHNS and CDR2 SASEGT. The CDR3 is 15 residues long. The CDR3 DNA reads TGTGCCAGCAGGCGGACAGGGAATGTTTTTGAAAAACTGTTTTTT. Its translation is CASRRTGNVFEKLFF.

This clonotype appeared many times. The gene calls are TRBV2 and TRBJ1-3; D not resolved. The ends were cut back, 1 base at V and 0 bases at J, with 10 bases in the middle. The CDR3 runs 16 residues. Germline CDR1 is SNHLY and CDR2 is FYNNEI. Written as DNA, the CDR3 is TGTGCCAGCAGTGAAGTAGGGCATTACTCTGGAAACACCATATATTTT. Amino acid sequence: CASSEVGHYSGNTIYF. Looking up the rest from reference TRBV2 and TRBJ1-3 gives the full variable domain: EPEVTQTPSHQVTQMGQEVILRCVPISNHLYFYWYRQILGQKVEFLVSFYNNEISEKSEIFDDQFSVERPDGSNFTLKIRSTKLEDSAMYFCASSEVGHYSGNTIYFGEGSWLTVV.

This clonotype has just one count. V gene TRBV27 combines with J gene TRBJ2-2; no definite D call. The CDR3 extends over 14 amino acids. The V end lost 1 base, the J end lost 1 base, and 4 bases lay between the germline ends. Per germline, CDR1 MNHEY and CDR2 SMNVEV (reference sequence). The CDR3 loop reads CASSLLKNTGELFF. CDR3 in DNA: TGTGCCAGCAGTTTATTAAAGAACACCGGGGAGCTGTTTTTT.

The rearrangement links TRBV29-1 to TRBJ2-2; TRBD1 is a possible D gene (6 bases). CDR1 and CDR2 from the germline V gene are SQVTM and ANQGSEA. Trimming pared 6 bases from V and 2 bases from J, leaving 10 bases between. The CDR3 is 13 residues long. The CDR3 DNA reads TGCAGCGTAGGGACAACAAACACCGGGGAGCTGTTTTTT. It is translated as CSVGTTNTGELFF.

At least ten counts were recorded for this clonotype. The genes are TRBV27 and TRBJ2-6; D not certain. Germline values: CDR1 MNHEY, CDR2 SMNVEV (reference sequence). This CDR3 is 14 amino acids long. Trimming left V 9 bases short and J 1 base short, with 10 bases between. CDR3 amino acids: CASAQASGANVLTF. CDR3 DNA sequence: TGTGCCAGTGCCCAGGCTTCTGGGGCCAACGTCCTGACTTTC.

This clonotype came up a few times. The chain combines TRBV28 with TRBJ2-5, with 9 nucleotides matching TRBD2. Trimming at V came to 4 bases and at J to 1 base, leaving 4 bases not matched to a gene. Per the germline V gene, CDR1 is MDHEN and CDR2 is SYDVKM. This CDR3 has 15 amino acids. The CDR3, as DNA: TGTGCCAGCAGTTACCTAGCGGGACCCCAAGAGACCCAGTACTTC. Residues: CASSYLAGPQETQYF.

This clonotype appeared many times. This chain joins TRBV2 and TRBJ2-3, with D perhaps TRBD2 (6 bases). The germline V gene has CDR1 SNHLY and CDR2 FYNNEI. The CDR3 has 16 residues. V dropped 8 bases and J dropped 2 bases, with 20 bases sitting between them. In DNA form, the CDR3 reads TGTGCCAGCGCTCTTCTAGCGACCCCCAACACAGATACGCAGTATTTT. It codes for CASALLATPNTDTQYF.

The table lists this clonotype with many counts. CDR3 residues: CAWTGRRTYEQYF. The DNA for the CDR3 is TGTGCCTGGACCGGTAGACGAACCTACGAGCAGTACTTC. The chain couples TRBV30 to TRBJ2-7; no reliable D call. The CDR3 is made up of 13 amino acids. Trimming took 4 bases from V and 2 from J, leaving 12 bases between them. The germline CDR1 and CDR2 sequences are GTSNPN and SVGIG (reference sequence).

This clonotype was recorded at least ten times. The DNA of the CDR3 is TGTGCCAGTAGTCAATATAGCAATCAGCCCCAGCATTTT. Translated: CASSQYSNQPQHF. This chain connects TRBV19 to TRBJ1-5; D is ambiguous. The V end lost 5 bases, the J end lost 0 bases, and 5 bases lay between the germline ends. This CDR3 region has 13 residues. CDR1 is LNHDA, CDR2 SQIVND, per germline (reference sequence).